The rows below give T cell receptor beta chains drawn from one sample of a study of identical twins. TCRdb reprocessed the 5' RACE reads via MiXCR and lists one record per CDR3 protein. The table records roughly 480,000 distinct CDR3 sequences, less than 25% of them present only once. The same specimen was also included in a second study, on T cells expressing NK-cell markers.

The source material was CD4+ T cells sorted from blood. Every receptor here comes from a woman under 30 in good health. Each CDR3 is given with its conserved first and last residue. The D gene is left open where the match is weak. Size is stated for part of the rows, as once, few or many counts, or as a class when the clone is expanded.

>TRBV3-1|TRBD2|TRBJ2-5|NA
CASSQGLAGGLQETQYF
TGTGCCAGCAGCCAGGGACTAGCGGGAGGCCTCCAAGAGACCCAGTACTTC
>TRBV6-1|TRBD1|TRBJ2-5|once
CASSRDRVSETQYF
TGTGCCAGCAGTCGGGACAGGGTGTCGGAGACCCAGTACTTC
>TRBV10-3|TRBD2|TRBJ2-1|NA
CAISESASGAYNEQFF
TGTGCCATCAGTGAGTCGGCTAGCGGGGCCTACAATGAGCAGTTCTTC
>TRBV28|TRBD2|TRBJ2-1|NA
CASSLSPRGLAGTYNEQFF
TGTGCCAGCAGTTTATCCCCCCGCGGACTAGCGGGAACGTACAATGAGCAGTTCTTC
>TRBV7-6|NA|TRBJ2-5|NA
CASSYRRTAQETQYF
TGTGCCAGCAGCTACAGACGGACAGCACAAGAGACCCAGTACTTC
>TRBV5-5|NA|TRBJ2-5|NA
CASSSPGFRWETQYF
TGTGCCAGCAGCTCGCCCGGGTTTAGATGGGAGACCCAGTACTTC
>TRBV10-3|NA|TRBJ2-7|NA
CATSRDQIGEQYF
TGTGCCACCAGCCGGGACCAAATAGGCGAGCAGTACTTC
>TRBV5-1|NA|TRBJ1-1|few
CASSRQSRNTEAFF
TGCGCCAGCAGCAGACAGAGTAGGAACACTGAAGCTTTCTTT
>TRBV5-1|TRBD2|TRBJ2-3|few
CASSTLAGGQDTQYF
TGCGCCAGCAGCACCCTAGCGGGGGGGCAAGATACGCAGTATTTT
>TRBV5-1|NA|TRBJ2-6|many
CASSLGQDQSGANVLTF
TGCGCCAGCAGCTTGGGACAGGACCAATCTGGGGCCAACGTCCTGACTTTC
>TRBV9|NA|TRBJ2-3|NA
CASSVGRGDTDTQYF
TGTGCCAGCAGCGTAGGGCGGGGAGACACAGATACGCAGTATTTT
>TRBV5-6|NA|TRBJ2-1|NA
CASSFGGLCSYNEQFF
TGTGCCAGCAGCTTCGGGGGCCTCTGCTCCTACAATGAGCAGTTCTTC
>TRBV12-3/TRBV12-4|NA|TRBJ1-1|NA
CASSRQQNTEAFF
TGTGCCAGCAGCCGACAGCAAAACACTGAAGCTTTCTTT
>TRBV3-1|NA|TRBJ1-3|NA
CASSQEAGTYTIYF
TGTGCCAGCAGCCAAGAAGCAGGAACTTACACCATATATTTT
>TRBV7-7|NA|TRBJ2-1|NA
CASSPTTYNEQFF
TGTGCTAGCAGTCCTACTACGTACAATGAGCAGTTCTTC
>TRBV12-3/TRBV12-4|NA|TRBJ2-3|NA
CASSLAGSNTDTQYF
TGTGCCAGCAGTTTAGCGGGGAGCAACACAGATACGCAGTATTTT
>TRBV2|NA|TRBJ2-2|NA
CASSSGTMLELFF
TGTGCCAGCAGTTCCGGGACAATGCTGGAGCTGTTTTTT
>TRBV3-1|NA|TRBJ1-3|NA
CASSHGGGNTIYF
TGTGCCAGCAGCCACGGTGGTGGAAACACCATATATTTT
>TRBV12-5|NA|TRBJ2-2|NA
CASGLAPLGQSNTGELFF
TGTGCTAGTGGTTTGGCACCCCTAGGACAATCGAACACCGGGGAGCTGTTTTTT
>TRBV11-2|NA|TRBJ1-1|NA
CASSLVRVGTEAFF
TGTGCCAGCAGCTTAGTCAGGGTGGGAACTGAAGCTTTCTTT
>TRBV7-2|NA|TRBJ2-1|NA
CASSPRVPGVNNEQFF
TGTGCCAGCAGCCCTAGGGTCCCGGGGGTCAACAATGAGCAGTTCTTC
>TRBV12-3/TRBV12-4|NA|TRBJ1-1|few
CASSFRVGGLDTEAFF
TGTGCCAGCAGTTTTAGGGTCGGGGGGCTTGACACTGAAGCTTTCTTT
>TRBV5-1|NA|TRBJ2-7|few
CASSQVRISSSYEQYF
TGCGCCAGCAGCCAAGTCAGGATTTCGAGCTCCTACGAGCAGTACTTC
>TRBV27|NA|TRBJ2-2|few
CASSSQWSGTFTGELFF
TGTGCCAGCAGTTCCCAATGGTCCGGGACCTTCACCGGGGAGCTGTTTTTT
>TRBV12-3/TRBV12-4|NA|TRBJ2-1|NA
CASSEQGFTYNEQFF
TGTGCCAGCAGTGAACAGGGTTTTACCTACAATGAGCAGTTCTTC
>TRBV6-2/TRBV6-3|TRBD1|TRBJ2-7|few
CATIQGYEQYF
TGTGCCACTATACAGGGGTACGAGCAGTACTTC
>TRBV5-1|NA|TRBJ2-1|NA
CASSRASGTRYYNEQFF
TGCGCCAGCAGCAGAGCCTCCGGGACCCGTTACTACAATGAGCAGTTCTTC
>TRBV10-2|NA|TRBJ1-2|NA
CASTEWDGRTNYGYTF
TGCGCCAGCACCGAGTGGGATGGGAGAACTAACTATGGCTACACCTTC
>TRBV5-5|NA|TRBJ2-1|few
CASSLARESGTF
TGTGCCAGCAGCTTGGCCCGGGAGTCAGGCACTTTC
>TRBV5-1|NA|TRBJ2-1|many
CASSLGAEQFF
TGTGCCAGCAGCCTCGGTGCTGAGCAGTTCTTC
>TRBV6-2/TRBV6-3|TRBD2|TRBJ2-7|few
CASRGLAEAYEQYF
TGTGCCAGCAGGGGACTAGCGGAAGCCTACGAGCAGTACTTC
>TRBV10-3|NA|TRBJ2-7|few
CAISESRRTYSYEQYF
TGTGCCATCAGTGAGTCCCGCAGGACTTACTCCTACGAGCAGTACTTC
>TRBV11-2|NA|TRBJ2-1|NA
CASSRTVHSYNEQFF
TGTGCCAGCAGCCGGACAGTCCACTCCTACAATGAGCAGTTCTTC
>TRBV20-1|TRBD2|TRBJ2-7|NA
CSASSGRLRGEQYF
TGCAGTGCCAGTAGCGGGAGGCTGCGGGGGGAGCAGTACTTC
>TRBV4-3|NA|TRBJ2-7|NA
CASSQADIWGAVQYF
TGCGCCAGCAGCCAAGCGGACATTTGGGGAGCAGTGCAGTACTTC
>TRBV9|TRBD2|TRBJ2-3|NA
CASSVGSGRATDTQYF
TGTGCCAGCAGCGTTGGCAGCGGGAGGGCGACAGATACGCAGTATTTT
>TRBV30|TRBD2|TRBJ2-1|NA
CAWSVSGASLRNEQFF
TGTGCCTGGAGTGTAAGCGGGGCCAGTTTGAGGAATGAGCAGTTCTTC
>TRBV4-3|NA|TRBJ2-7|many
CASSLPRGRDDMGYF
TGCGCCAGCAGCCTACCTAGAGGGCGGGACGATATGGGGTACTTC
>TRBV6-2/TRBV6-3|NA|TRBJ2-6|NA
CASTRESPGANVLTF
TGTGCCAGCACCCGGGAGTCTCCTGGGGCCAACGTCCTGACTTTC
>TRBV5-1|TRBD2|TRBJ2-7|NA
CASSSGGLAYEQYF
TGCGCCAGCAGCAGTGGGGGACTAGCCTACGAGCAGTACTTC
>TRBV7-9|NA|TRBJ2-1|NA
CASSLSKLNEQFF
TGTGCCAGCAGCTTAAGCAAGCTCAATGAGCAGTTCTTC
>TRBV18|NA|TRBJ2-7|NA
CASSPGTHEQYF
TGTGCCAGCTCACCAGGGACCCACGAGCAGTACTTC
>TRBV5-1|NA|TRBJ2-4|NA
CASSLGTAKDIQYF
TGCGCCAGCAGCTTGGGTACGGCCAAGGACATTCAGTACTTC
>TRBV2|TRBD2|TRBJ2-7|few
CASRPHSSGDPGEQYF
TGTGCCAGCAGACCCCACTCTAGCGGGGATCCTGGCGAGCAGTACTTC
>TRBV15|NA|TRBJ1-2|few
CATSRDKGYGYTF
TGTGCCACCAGCAGAGATAAAGGGTATGGCTACACCTTC
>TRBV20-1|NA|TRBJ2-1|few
CSALEWNEQFF
TGCAGTGCTCTCGAATGGAATGAGCAGTTCTTC
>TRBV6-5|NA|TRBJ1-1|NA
CASSWGGEAFF
TGTGCCAGCAGTTGGGGGGGTGAAGCTTTCTTT
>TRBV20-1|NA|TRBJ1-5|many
CSAKSGGSNQPQHF
TGCAGTGCTAAGTCAGGTGGGAGCAATCAGCCCCAGCATTTT
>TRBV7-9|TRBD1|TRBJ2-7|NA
CASSLGWQGVDGEQYF
TGTGCCAGCAGCTTAGGGTGGCAGGGGGTCGATGGCGAGCAGTACTTC
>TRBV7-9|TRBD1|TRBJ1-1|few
CASSRDSFEAFF
TGTGCCAGCAGCCGGGACAGTTTTGAAGCTTTCTTT
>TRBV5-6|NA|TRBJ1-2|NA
CASSLVTGGGYTF
TGTGCCAGCAGCTTGGTCACGGGGGGCGGCTACACCTTC
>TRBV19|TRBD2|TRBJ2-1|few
CASSIASGGPNEQFF
TGTGCCAGTAGTATAGCGAGCGGGGGGCCCAATGAGCAGTTCTTC
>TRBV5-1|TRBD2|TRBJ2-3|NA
CASSFFTSGGAADTQYF
TGCGCCAGCAGCTTTTTTACTAGCGGGGGGGCTGCAGATACGCAGTATTTT
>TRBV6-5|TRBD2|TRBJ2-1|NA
CASSYPKLAGVFDNEQFF
TGTGCCAGCAGTTACCCCAAACTAGCGGGAGTGTTTGACAATGAGCAGTTCTTC
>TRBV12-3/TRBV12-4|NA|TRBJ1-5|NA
CASSLVSQPQHF
TGTGCCAGCAGTTTAGTCAGTCAGCCCCAGCATTTT